Following are 21 T cell receptor beta chains from one sample sequenced in a study of blood T cell repertoires in COVID-19. Some clones are missing from TCRdb's copy, which holds only in-frame ones; the method was immunoSEQ multiplex PCR. This table has fewer than 75,000 clones, approximately 91% appearing once. The specimen was peripheral blood. The receptor source for this set is a man aged 65-85 years with acute or convalescent COVID-19.

CDR3 in amino acids: CASSLGIEGPFINSPLHF. Here the CDR3 DNA reads TGTGCCAGCAGCTTAGGTATTGAGGGCCCGTTTATTAATTCACCCCTCCACTTT. The J gene is TRBJ1-6, the V gene TRBV7-2, with D uncertain. The CDR3 sequence is 18 residues long. V shed 1 base and J shed 6 bases, with 19 bases lying between them. Germline CDR1 SGHTA, CDR2 FQGNSA.

This clone was picked up one time. The CDR3 spells CASSPRGEWTQYF. The CDR3 DNA follows: TGTGCCAGCTCACCACGGGGGGAGTGGACCCAGTACTTC. This chain uses TRBV18 with TRBJ2-5; perhaps TRBD2 as D (6 bases). CDR3 size: 13 residues. CDR1 is KGHSH and CDR2 is LQKENI in the germline V gene. The ends were cut back, 1 base at V and 7 bases at J, with 10 bases in the middle.

V usage is TRBV11-1 and J usage is TRBJ2-3; TRBD2 matches at 7 bases. CDR1 is SGHAT and CDR2 is FQDESV in the germline V gene (reference sequence). After removal of 5 bases from V and 2 bases from J, the junction contained 7 bases not matched to a gene. The CDR3 extends over 15 amino acids. CDR3 amino acids: CASSRLAVPTDTQYF. CDR3 DNA: TGTGCCAGCAGCCGACTAGCCGTTCCCACAGATACGCAGTATTTT. The full variable domain, completed using reference TRBV11-1 and TRBJ2-3, is EAEVAQSPRYKITEKSQAVAFWCDPISGHATLYWYRQILGQGPELLVQFQDESVVDDSQLPKDRFSAERLKGVDSTLKIQPAELGDSAMYLCASSRLAVPTDTQYFGPGTRLTVL.

V is TRBV11-2 and J is TRBJ2-1, with 9 nucleotides matching TRBD1. The germline gives CDR1 SGHAT, CDR2 FQNNGV. The CDR3 is 14 residues long. With 5 bases clipped from V and 10 bases from J, the junction kept 9 bases outside the gene matches. The chain's CDR3 is CASSPYRGRSEQFF. CDR3 nucleotides: TGTGCCAGCAGCCCTTACAGGGGGCGATCAGAGCAGTTCTTC.

This chain uses TRBV7-8 with TRBJ1-1, with D perhaps matching TRBD1 (5 bases). The CDR3 is made up of 15 amino acids. Germline V gene sequence: CDR1 SGHVS, CDR2 FQNEAQ. Between the trimmed V and J ends, which lost 0 bases and 0 bases, there was a span of 8 bases. For the CDR3, the DNA is TGTGCCAGCAGCTTAGCGCAGGGCCTGAACACTGAAGCTTTCTTT. Translation gives CASSLAQGLNTEAFF.

CDR3 bases: TGTGCCAGCAGTTTGAGGACAGGGGTTTATGGCTACACCTTC. It specifies CASSLRTGVYGYTF. This chain connects TRBV6-5 to TRBJ1-2; 9 bases match TRBD1. CDR1 and CDR2 from the germline V gene are MNHEY and SVGAGI. This CDR3 region has 14 residues. Unmatched junction bases numbered 5, after V lost 4 bases and J lost 5 bases.

The rearrangement joins TRBV9 to TRBJ1-6; 10 bases line up with TRBD1. Germline V gives CDR1 SGDLS, CDR2 YYNGEE. The CDR3 consists of 17 residues. V dropped 3 bases and J dropped 9; count of bases not matched to a gene: 12. The CDR3 spells CASSAGTGVSKRSPLHF. The CDR3, as DNA: TGTGCCAGCAGCGCCGGGACAGGGGTCTCGAAGCGTTCACCCCTCCACTTT. Complete variable domain (other parts from reference TRBV9 and TRBJ1-6): DSGVTQTPKHLITATGQRVTLRCSPRSGDLSVYWYQQSLDQGLQFLIQYYNGEERAKGNILERFSAQQFPDLHSELNLSSLELGDSALYFCASSAGTGVSKRSPLHFGNGTRLTVT.

The chain is built from TRBV28 and TRBJ1-5, with D possibly being TRBD1 (6 bases). CDR3 length: 16 amino acids. V dropped 3 bases and J dropped 1 base, with 13 bases sitting between them. CDR1 is MDHEN, CDR2 SYDVKM, per germline. The CDR3 coding sequence is TGTGCCAGCAGTTTTCTAGGGCAGGGGAGCAATCAGCCCCAGCATTTT. Amino acids: CASSFLGQGSNQPQHF.

This chain connects TRBV6-2 or TRBV6-3 to TRBJ2-7, with D uncertain. The CDR3 is made up of 15 amino acids. CDR1 MNHEY and CDR2 SVGEGT come from the germline V gene. V was shortened by 2 bases and J by 2 bases, with 13 bases between the two germline ends. The CDR3 nucleotides are TGTGCCAGCAGTTACGACCGACTGTCCACCTACGAGCAGTACTTC. Its translation: CASSYDRLSTYEQYF.

This clone was found once. The chain has TRBV6-5 and TRBJ1-6; D is possibly TRBD1 (5 bases). With 6 bases removed from V and 8 bases from J, the gap between germline ends came to 11 bases. CDR1 and CDR2 (germline): MNHEY, SVGAGI. The CDR3 consists of 13 residues. The CDR3 spells CASRSGGDSPLHF. The CDR3 DNA follows: TGTGCCAGCAGATCGGGGGGGGATTCACCCCTCCACTTT.

This chain joins TRBV5-1 and TRBJ2-7, with D hard to call. Deletions cut 2 bases from V and 2 bases from J, with 8 bases between. Germline CDR1 is SGHRS and CDR2 is YFSETQ. The CDR3 runs to 13 residues. The chain's CDR3 is CASSLGGTYEQYF. CDR3 DNA: TGCGCCAGCAGCTTAGGCGGAACCTACGAGCAGTACTTC. Drawing the rest from reference TRBV5-1 and TRBJ2-7, the complete variable domain is KAGVTQTPRYLIKTRGQQVTLSCSPISGHRSVSWYQQTPGQGLQFLFEYFSETQRNKGNFPGRFSGRQFSNSRSEMNVSTLELGDSALYLCASSLGGTYEQYFGPGTRLTVT.

The V and J genes are TRBV29-1 and TRBJ2-3; D remains unclear. V lost 0 bases and J lost 6, with 4 bases in between. The CDR3 runs to 11 residues. Germline values: CDR1 SQVTM, CDR2 ANQGSEA. This CDR3 is CSVEDQDTQYF. CDR3 nucleotides: TGCAGCGTTGAAGATCAGGATACGCAGTATTTT.

The chain's CDR3 is CASPFTRPGQLIRNQPQHF. DNA for the CDR3: TGTGCCTCACCATTTACGAGACCGGGACAGCTCATTCGAAATCAGCCCCAGCATTTT. The J gene is TRBJ1-5, the V gene TRBV24-1; 7 nucleotides match TRBD1. The germline V gene has CDR1 KGHDR and CDR2 SFDVKD. This CDR3 spans 19 amino acids. After removal of 12 bases from V and 4 bases from J, the junction contained 26 bases not matched to a gene.

This sequence joins TRBV6-2 or TRBV6-3 and TRBJ1-5, with 11 nucleotides matching TRBD1. Germline V lookup: CDR1 MNHEY, CDR2 SVGEGT. This CDR3 has 17 amino acids. The V segment lost 5 bases and the J segment 6 bases; nucleotides outside the gene matches: 12. CDR3 sequence: CASSKGQGALVTQPQHF. As DNA, the CDR3 is TGTGCCAGCAGTAAAGGACAGGGGGCTTTAGTAACTCAGCCCCAGCATTTT.

V usage is TRBV2 and J usage is TRBJ1-1; D gene unclear. CDR1 and CDR2 from the germline V gene are SNHLY and FYNNEI. This CDR3 contains 17 residues. V dropped 0 bases and J dropped 3 bases, with 17 bases sitting between them. The CDR3 sequence is CASSEAVGRFPDTEAFF. DNA of the CDR3: TGTGCCAGCAGTGAAGCGGTTGGCAGGTTCCCTGACACTGAAGCTTTCTTT.

This rearrangement joins TRBV5-1 to TRBJ2-6; tentative D call: TRBD1 (6 bases). The CDR3 loop spans 17 amino acids. CDR1 is SGHRS, CDR2 YFSETQ, per germline. V lost 5 bases to trimming and J lost 0 bases, with 15 bases between them. The CDR3 reads CASSQQGPNSGANVLTF. In DNA, the CDR3 is TGCGCCAGCAGTCAGCAGGGGCCGAACTCTGGGGCCAACGTCCTGACTTTC.

The chain uses TRBV19 and TRBJ2-7; 10 nucleotides line up with TRBD2. Germline V gene sequence: CDR1 LNHDA, CDR2 SQIVND (reference sequence). CDR3 length: 15 amino acids. V gave up 3 bases and J gave up 4 bases; unmatched junction bases: 6. CDR3 sequence reads: CASSIASGGEYEQYF. The CDR3 bases are TGTGCCAGTAGTATCGCTAGCGGGGGAGAGTACGAGCAGTACTTC.

For the CDR3, the DNA is TGTGCCAGCAGCCACTCGGGACATTCCTCCTACGAGCAGTACTTC. Amino acid sequence: CASSHSGHSSYEQYF. J is TRBJ2-7 and V is TRBV5-4; D is perhaps TRBD1 (6 bases). V was clipped by 4 bases and J by 0 bases, with 14 bases between them. This CDR3 spans 15 amino acids. The germline V gene has CDR1 SGHNT and CDR2 YYREEE (reference sequence).

V gene TRBV18 combines with J gene TRBJ1-1, with 7 bases that match TRBD1. CDR3 length: 16 amino acids. From germline, CDR1 is KGHSH and CDR2 LQKENI. J was trimmed by 1 base and V by 4 bases; bases with no gene match: 9. The CDR3: CASSHRQGKENTEAFF. The DNA of the CDR3 is TGTGCCAGCTCACATCGACAGGGAAAAGAGAACACTGAAGCTTTCTTT.

This clone was detected only a few times. The rearrangement links TRBV19 to TRBJ1-4, with a possible D match to TRBD1 (5 bases). The CDR3 has 16 residues. Trimming removed 4 bases from V and 1 base from J, with 13 bases in between. Germline CDR1 and CDR2: LNHDA and SQIVND (reference sequence). The CDR3 DNA reads as TGTGCCAGTAGTACCTACGGGGGGGGAACTAATGAAAAACTGTTTTTT. This sequence encodes CASSTYGGGTNEKLFF. The complete variable domain, with remaining parts taken from reference TRBV19 and TRBJ1-4, reads DGGITQSPKYLFRKEGQNVTLSCEQNLNHDAMYWYRQDPGQGLRLIYYSQIVNDFQKGDIAEGYSVSREKKESFPLTVTSAQKNPTAFYLCASSTYGGGTNEKLFFGSGTQLSVL.

This clone was picked up one time. V is TRBV2 and J is TRBJ2-3; 8 nucleotides align to TRBD2. With 8 bases clipped from V and 3 bases from J, the junction kept 4 bases outside the gene matches. In germline, CDR1 is SNHLY, CDR2 FYNNEI. The CDR3 spans 13 residues. CDR3: CASYGGGTDTQYF. The CDR3 DNA reads as TGTGCCAGCTACGGGGGGGGTACAGATACGCAGTATTTT.